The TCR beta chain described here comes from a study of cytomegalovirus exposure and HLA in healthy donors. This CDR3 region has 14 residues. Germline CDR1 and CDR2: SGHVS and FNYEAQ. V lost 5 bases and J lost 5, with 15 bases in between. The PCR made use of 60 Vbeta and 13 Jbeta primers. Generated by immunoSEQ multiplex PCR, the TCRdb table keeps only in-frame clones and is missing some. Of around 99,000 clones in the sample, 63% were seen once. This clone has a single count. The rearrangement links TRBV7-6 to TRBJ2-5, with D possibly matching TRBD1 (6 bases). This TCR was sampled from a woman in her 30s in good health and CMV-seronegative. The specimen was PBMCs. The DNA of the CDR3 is TGTGCCAGCAGCAACCGGGCCCAGGGGGAGACCCAGTACTTC. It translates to CASSNRAQGETQYF. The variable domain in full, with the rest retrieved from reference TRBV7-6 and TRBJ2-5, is GAGVSQSPRYKVTKRGQDVALRCDPISGHVSLYWYRQALGQGPEFLTYFNYEAQQDKSGLPNDRFSAERPEGSISTLTIQRTEQRDSAMYRCASSNRAQGETQYFGPGTRLLVL.